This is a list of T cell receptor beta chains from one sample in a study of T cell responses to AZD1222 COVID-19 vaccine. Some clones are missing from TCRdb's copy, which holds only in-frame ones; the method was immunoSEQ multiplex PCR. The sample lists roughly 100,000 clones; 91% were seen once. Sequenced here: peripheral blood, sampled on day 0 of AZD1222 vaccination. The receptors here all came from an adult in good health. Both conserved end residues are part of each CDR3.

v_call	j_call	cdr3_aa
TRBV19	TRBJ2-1	CAISGQGSGQFF
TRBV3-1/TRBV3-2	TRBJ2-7	CASSLGQGQYF
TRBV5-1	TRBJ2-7	CASSLGSGSSYEQYF
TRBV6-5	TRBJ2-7	CASSYSIQHGYYEQYF
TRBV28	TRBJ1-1	CASSPSGSWDTEAFF
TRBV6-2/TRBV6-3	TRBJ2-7	CASSRLAGDEQYF
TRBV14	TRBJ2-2	CASSRNRVYTGELFF
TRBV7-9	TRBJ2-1	CASSLTGPYNEQFF
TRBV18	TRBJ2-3	CASSPPTSGIIYTQYF
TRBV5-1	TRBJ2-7	CASSLEGTLQFHEQYF
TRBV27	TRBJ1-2	CASSLGSDIYGYTF
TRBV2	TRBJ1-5	CASSFRDRGGGVNQPQHF
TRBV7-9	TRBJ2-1	CASSLERGSSYNEQFF
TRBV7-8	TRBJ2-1	CASTTLAGAYNEQFF
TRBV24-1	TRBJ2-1	CATSDLGGTTNEQFF
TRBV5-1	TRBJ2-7	CASSLDNFYEQYF
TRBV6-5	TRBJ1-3	CASREGAAGNTIYF
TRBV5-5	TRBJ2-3	CASSPRESPADTQYF
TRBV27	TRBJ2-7	CASSPSLASHEQYF
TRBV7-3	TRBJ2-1	CASSLGRDNEQFF
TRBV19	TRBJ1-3	CASSILFRQGLRTGNTIYF
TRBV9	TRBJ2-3	CASSSQEGLAGFTADTQYF
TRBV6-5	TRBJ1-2	CASGIRYGYTF
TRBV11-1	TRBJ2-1	CASSYNPTEGNEQFF
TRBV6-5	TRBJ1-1	CASSPSVGSGAFF